The 8 T cell receptor beta chains below were found in one sample sequenced in a study of somatic mutations in cytotoxic T cells in rheumatoid arthritis (TCRdb year 2017). Libraries were constructed by the immunoSEQ multiplex PCR assay. TCRdb carries this immuneACCESS record with in-frame sequences only. Its versions omit some clonotypes, under half of them owing to an unresolved V gene in the studies checked, with the rest unexplained. The sample data list 15,000 or so clones, and roughly 79% of these were observed just once. 22% of the sample goes to the ten largest clones. Sequenced sample: CD8+ T cells sorted from blood. Receptors originate from an adult with rheumatoid arthritis.

V and J are TRBV5-8 and TRBJ2-1; no clear D gene. The V end was cut by 0 bases, the J end by 6 bases, with 4 bases between. Per the germline V gene, CDR1 is SGHTS and CDR2 is YDEGEE. This CDR3 comprises 12 residues. CDR3 nucleotide sequence: TGTGCCAGCAGCTTGGGCGTCAATGAGCAGTTCTTC. Protein: CASSLGVNEQFF. The full variable domain, its missing parts supplied by reference TRBV5-8 and TRBJ2-1, is EAGVTQSPTHLIKTRGQQATLRCSPISGHTSVYWYQQALGLGLQFLLWYDEGEERNRGNFPPRFSGRQFPNYSSELNVNALELEDSALYLCASSLGVNEQFFGPGTRLTVL.

This chain connects TRBV7-8 to TRBJ2-7; weak D call: TRBD2 (6 bases). This CDR3 spans 13 amino acids. Looked up from germline, CDR1 is SGHVS and CDR2 is FQNEAQ. The ends were cut back, 1 base at V and 3 bases at J, with 7 bases in the middle. The CDR3 nucleotides read TGTGCCAGCAGCTTAGGACTAGTCTACGAGCAGTACTTC. It yields the protein CASSLGLVYEQYF.

To note about this clone: The same CDR3 also results from other DNA sequences found in this sample. This chain connects TRBV7-9 to TRBJ2-1; either TRBD1 or TRBD2 may fit D (6 bases each). Per germline, CDR1 SEHNR and CDR2 FQNEAQ (reference sequence). The CDR3 is 14 residues long. V lost 3 bases and J lost 7, with 13 bases in between. The CDR3 DNA reads as TGTGCCAGCAGCTTCGGGGGCTTGGGAAATGAGCAGTTCTTC. Amino acid sequence: CASSFGGLGNEQFF.

This chain joins TRBV15 and TRBJ2-2; 7 bases align to TRBD1. Germline assignment: CDR1 LNHNV and CDR2 YYDKDF (reference sequence). The junction had 2 bases not matched to a gene; V was cut back by 4 bases and J by 6 bases. The CDR3 extends over 13 amino acids. This CDR3 reads CATSTTGAGELFF. The DNA of the CDR3 is TGTGCCACCAGCACAACAGGGGCCGGGGAGCTGTTTTTT.

The chain joins TRBV30 to TRBJ1-2; a possible D gene is TRBD1 (6 bases). Germline CDR1 GTSNPN, CDR2 SVGIG (reference sequence). This CDR3 comprises 11 residues. V shed 3 bases and J shed 8 bases, with 10 bases lying between them. The CDR3 loop reads CAWRGGGGYTF. CDR3 nucleotides: TGTGCCTGGAGAGGGGGAGGCGGCTACACCTTC.

The chain carries TRBV27 and TRBJ2-7, with 11 bases lining up with TRBD1. The germline V gene has CDR1 MNHEY and CDR2 SMNVEV (reference sequence). The CDR3 loop spans 14 amino acids. The ends lost 5 bases at V and 2 bases at J; junction bases unmatched: 2. The CDR3 DNA follows: TGTGCCAGCAGTACGGGACAGGGGGCCTACGAGCAGTACTTC. It yields the protein CASSTGQGAYEQYF.

V gene TRBV19 combines with J gene TRBJ1-2, with 7 bases lining up with TRBD1. V was clipped by 7 bases and J by 2 bases; unmatched bases: 7. CDR3 length equals 14 residues. Per the germline V gene, CDR1 is LNHDA and CDR2 is SQIVND (reference sequence). DNA of the CDR3: TGTGCCAGTAAAAAACAGGGGACAAACTATGGCTACACCTTC. It encodes CASKKQGTNYGYTF.

The V gene is TRBV27, the J gene TRBJ2-1; D is ambiguous. The CDR3 totals 14 residues. The ends were cut back, 3 bases at V and 10 bases at J, with 16 bases in the middle. Germline V lookup: CDR1 MNHEY, CDR2 SMNVEV (reference sequence). The CDR3 DNA sequence: TGTGCCAGCAGTTTTGAGACGCCTCGCTACGAGCAGTTCTTC. Translation: CASSFETPRYEQFF.